One sample yielded the 19 T cell receptor beta chains listed below, sequenced in a study of radiotherapy plus CTLA-4 blockade in lung cancer. Only in-frame clones appear in the TCRdb table, and some are missing; sequencing was by immunoSEQ multiplex PCR. The sample records 35,000 or so clones, around 85% being singletons. The material sequenced was peripheral blood, taken from a patient treated with radiotherapy plus ipilimumab. The receptor set was obtained from a human donor with non-small cell lung cancer who had stable disease on radiotherapy plus ipilimumab.

The chain couples TRBV9 to TRBJ2-3; TRBD2 matches at 7 bases. Unmatched junction bases numbered 8, after V lost 0 bases and J lost 4 bases. CDR1 and CDR2 (germline): SGDLS, YYNGEE. CDR3 size: 16 residues. CDR3 amino acids: CASSVEEREIPDTQYF. As DNA, the CDR3 is TGTGCCAGCAGCGTAGAGGAGCGGGAAATCCCAGATACGCAGTATTTT.

The chain carries TRBV11-2 and TRBJ2-7; D not certain. With 3 bases removed from V and 2 bases from J, the gap between germline ends came to 5 bases. The CDR3 is made up of 12 amino acids. From germline, CDR1 is SGHAT and CDR2 FQNNGV. CDR3 DNA: TGTGCCAGCAGCTTGTTTACCTACGAGCAGTACTTC. This gives the protein CASSLFTYEQYF. The full variable domain, with the rest looked up from reference TRBV11-2 and TRBJ2-7, is EAGVAQSPRYKIIEKRQSVAFWCNPISGHATLYWYQQILGQGPKLLIQFQNNGVVDDSQLPKDRFSAERLKGVDSTLKIQPAKLEDSAVYLCASSLFTYEQYFGPGTRLTVT.

The genes are TRBV7-9 and TRBJ1-1, with TRBD1 as a possible D gene (6 bases). Trimming took off 5 bases at V and 3 bases at J, with 13 bases between the two ends. CDR1 SEHNR and CDR2 FQNEAQ come from the germline V gene (reference sequence). This CDR3 contains 14 residues. The CDR3 reads CASSPGTIDTEAFF. The CDR3 DNA follows: TGTGCCAGCAGCCCCGGGACAATCGACACTGAAGCTTTCTTT.

The V gene is TRBV23-1, the J gene TRBJ1-5, with D possibly TRBD1 on 5 matching bases. TRBV23-1 is an ORF; its function is uncertain. The CDR3 has 16 amino acids. Trimming left V 6 bases short and J 1 base short, with 16 bases between. Here the CDR3 reads CASRQTDPLSNQPQHF. DNA for the CDR3: TGCGCCAGCAGACAGACAGATCCACTCAGCAATCAGCCCCAGCATTTT.

The chain has TRBV11-2 and TRBJ2-7; the match to TRBD1 covers 7 bases. With 5 bases clipped from V and 3 bases from J, the junction kept 7 bases outside the gene matches. CDR1 and CDR2 (germline): SGHAT, FQNNGV. The CDR3 has 14 residues. CDR3 protein: CASSNAGTVYEQYF. The CDR3 DNA reads as TGTGCCAGCAGCAACGCCGGGACAGTCTACGAGCAGTACTTC. Looking up the rest from reference TRBV11-2 and TRBJ2-7 gives the full variable domain: EAGVAQSPRYKIIEKRQSVAFWCNPISGHATLYWYQQILGQGPKLLIQFQNNGVVDDSQLPKDRFSAERLKGVDSTLKIQPAKLEDSAVYLCASSNAGTVYEQYFGPGTRLTVT.

The chain has TRBV6-1 and TRBJ2-2, with D perhaps TRBD1 (5 bases). The germline gives CDR1 MNHNS, CDR2 SASEGT. The CDR3 covers 12 residues. Trimming took off 7 bases at V and 8 bases at J, with 11 bases between the two ends. CDR3 nucleotides: TGTGCCAGCACCAGGGTGGGAGGGGAGCTGTTTTTT. Amino acid sequence: CASTRVGGELFF.

V usage is TRBV6-5 and J usage is TRBJ2-5; TRBD1 is a possible D gene (7 bases). Trimming took off 3 bases at V and 7 bases at J, with 15 bases between the two ends. Germline V gives CDR1 MNHEY, CDR2 SVGAGI. CDR3 length equals 14 residues. The CDR3 protein is CASSYSVQGGTQYF. DNA for the CDR3: TGTGCCAGCAGTTATTCGGTGCAGGGGGGGACCCAGTACTTC.

V is TRBV5-4 and J is TRBJ2-5, with 14 bases aligning to TRBD2. Per germline, CDR1 SGHNT and CDR2 YYREEE (reference sequence). The V and J ends lost 4 bases and 5 bases, in that order; junction bases with no gene match: 10. The CDR3 extends over 17 amino acids. This CDR3 is CASSRGLAGGNGETQYF. CDR3 coding DNA: TGTGCCAGCAGCCGTGGACTAGCGGGAGGCAACGGGGAGACCCAGTACTTC.

A note on this clone: Other DNA sequences of this sample code for an identical CDR3. The chain uses TRBV28 and TRBJ1-5, with 11 nucleotides matching TRBD1. Germline CDR1 reads MDHEN; CDR2 reads SYDVKM. The CDR3 spans 14 residues. Unmatched junction bases numbered 4, after V lost 6 bases and J lost 6 bases. CDR3 in amino acids: CASSYGTGGQPQHF. CDR3 DNA sequence: TGTGCCAGCAGCTACGGGACAGGGGGTCAGCCCCAGCATTTT.

The chain employs TRBV7-9 and TRBJ1-2, with D perhaps matching TRBD1 (6 bases). The germline V gene has CDR1 SEHNR and CDR2 FQNEAQ (reference sequence). V was pared by 2 bases and J by 3 bases, with 13 bases between. The CDR3 loop spans 15 amino acids. The DNA of the CDR3 is TGTGCCAGCAGCTTAACAGGACAGAGATACTATGGCTACACCTTC. It is translated as CASSLTGQRYYGYTF.

This clone was seen more than once but under ten times. The chain is built from TRBV5-4 and TRBJ2-7; D might be TRBD2 (5 bases). The CDR3 spans 15 residues. V lost 0 bases and J lost 2, with 12 bases in between. Germline assignment: CDR1 SGHNT and CDR2 YYREEE (reference sequence). CDR3 bases: TGTGCCAGCAGCTTGGATCTCGGGCGGGCCTACGAGCAGTACTTC. The encoded protein is CASSLDLGRAYEQYF.

The gene calls are TRBV7-2 and TRBJ1-4, with 9 bases fitting TRBD1. Germline V gives CDR1 SGHTA, CDR2 FQGNSA. The CDR3 sequence is 15 residues long. Trimming removed 5 bases from V and 8 bases from J; junction bases left unmatched: 9. This CDR3 is CASSSQQGAGEKLFF. The CDR3 DNA follows: TGTGCCAGCAGCAGCCAACAGGGGGCGGGGGAAAAACTGTTTTTT.

The rearrangement uses TRBV7-2 and TRBJ2-7, with D possibly TRBD2 on 6 matching bases. V lost 0 bases and J 5 bases, leaving 14 bases between the germline ends. The germline gives CDR1 SGHTA, CDR2 FQGNSA. The CDR3 is 15 residues long. CDR3 DNA: TGTGCCAGCAGCTTAGCGGCGGGGAGCGAACACGAGCAGTACTTC. The encoded protein is CASSLAAGSEHEQYF.

The chain has TRBV27 and TRBJ1-4; D perhaps matches TRBD1 (6 bases). The CDR3 is made up of 14 amino acids. V lost 3 bases, J lost 8 bases, and 13 bases lay in between. CDR1 and CDR2 from the germline V gene are MNHEY and SMNVEV (reference sequence). The CDR3 region is CASSFSGAGEKLFF. The CDR3 nucleotides read TGTGCCAGCAGTTTCTCAGGGGCAGGCGAAAAACTGTTTTTT.

The chain employs TRBV28 and TRBJ1-5; D is possibly TRBD1 (5 bases). Per the germline V gene, CDR1 is MDHEN and CDR2 is SYDVKM. CDR3 size: 15 residues. V was trimmed by 4 bases and J by 0 bases, leaving 10 bases between them. The CDR3 reads CASSWDSSSNQPQHF. The CDR3 nucleotides are TGTGCCAGCAGTTGGGACTCCTCTAGCAATCAGCCCCAGCATTTT.

The rearrangement joins TRBV30 to TRBJ2-7, with 10 bases that match TRBD2. Germline V gene data show CDR1 as GTSNPN and CDR2 as SVGIG (reference sequence). The CDR3 has 16 residues. V dropped 1 base and J dropped 3; count of bases not matched to a gene: 9. Here the CDR3 reads CAWSGARTSGDYEQYF. CDR3 DNA sequence: TGTGCCTGGAGTGGGGCCAGGACTAGCGGAGACTACGAGCAGTACTTC.

V usage is TRBV6-1 and J usage is TRBJ2-7; weak D call: TRBD1 (6 bases). Per the germline V gene, CDR1 is MNHNS and CDR2 is SASEGT. Trimming took off 7 bases at V and 5 bases at J, with 18 bases between the two ends. The CDR3 is made up of 14 amino acids. CDR3 in DNA: TGTGCCAGCACCAGAACCGGGACAATTGACGAGCAGTACTTC. It translates to CASTRTGTIDEQYF.

This clone appeared once. This sequence joins TRBV2 and TRBJ2-5, with TRBD2 matching 8 bases. The CDR3 is 13 residues long. Losses at the gene ends were 5 bases for V and 4 bases for J; bases not matched to a gene: 3. The V gene's germline CDR1 is SNHLY and CDR2 FYNNEI. DNA for the CDR3: TGTGCCAGCAGTTATCTAGCGGGAGAGACCCAGTACTTC. Translating gives CASSYLAGETQYF.

The CDR3, as DNA: TGTGCCACCAGCAGAGATGTCGGGGGTGGCAATCAGCCCCAGCATTTT. Translating gives CATSRDVGGGNQPQHF. V is TRBV15 and J is TRBJ1-5, with a tentative D call TRBD1 (5 bases). The CDR3 runs to 16 residues. Germline values: CDR1 LNHNV, CDR2 YYDKDF (reference sequence). Between the trimmed V and J ends, which lost 0 bases and 2 bases, there was a span of 11 bases. Variable domain in full (rest from reference TRBV15 and TRBJ1-5): DAMVIQNPRYQVTQFGKPVTLSCSQTLNHNVMYWYQQKSSQAPKLLFHYYDKDFNNEADTPDNFQSRRPNTSFCFLDIRSPGLGDTAMYLCATSRDVGGGNQPQHFGDGTRLSIL.